Listed here are 12 T cell receptor beta chains from one sample, sequenced in a study of cytomegalovirus exposure and HLA in healthy donors. Primers included in the PCR were 60 Vbeta and 13 Jbeta primers. Data came from immunoSEQ multiplex PCR; TCRdb stores just in-frame clones and leaves some out. Of approximately 100,000 clones in the sample, roughly three fifths were seen once. The sample taken for sequencing was PBMCs. Source of these receptors: a man aged 25-40 years in good health and CMV-seropositive.

The chain employs TRBV25-1 and TRBJ1-3; 7 bases agree with TRBD1. The CDR3 consists of 17 residues. Germline values: CDR1 MGHDK, CDR2 SYGVNS. The V segment lost 0 bases and the J segment 4 bases; nucleotides outside the gene matches: 9. In DNA, the CDR3 is TGTGCCAGCAGTGAATACCAGGGGGGCATCTCCGGAAACACCATATATTTT. Protein product: CASSEYQGGISGNTIYF.

The genes are TRBV2 and TRBJ1-2; D call uncertain. This CDR3 is built from 14 residues. V dropped 0 bases and J dropped 4 bases, with 9 bases sitting between them. Germline CDR1 is SNHLY and CDR2 is FYNNEI. The CDR3 DNA is TGTGCCAGCAGTGAAGCTCGGGAAGGCTATGGCTACACCTTC. Protein: CASSEAREGYGYTF.

The V gene is TRBV29-1, the J gene TRBJ1-2; D is perhaps TRBD1 (6 bases). This CDR3 spans 11 amino acids. The germline V gene has CDR1 SQVTM and CDR2 ANQGSEA. Trimming left V 3 bases short and J 7 bases short, with 9 bases between. This CDR3 reads CSVEVGGGYTF. The CDR3 region has the DNA TGCAGCGTTGAGGTAGGGGGTGGCTACACCTTC. Full variable domain (outside the CDR3, taken from reference TRBV29-1 and TRBJ1-2): SAVISQKPSRDICQRGTSLTIQCQVDSQVTMMFWYRQQPGQSLTLIATANQGSEATYESGFVIDKFPISRPNLTFSTLTVSNMSPEDSSIYLCSVEVGGGYTFGSGTRLTVV.

The CDR3 region is CASSLGGSYEQYF. DNA of the CDR3: TGTGCCAGCAGCCTTGGAGGGTCCTACGAGCAGTACTTC. V and J are TRBV14 and TRBJ2-7, with D perhaps matching TRBD2 (6 bases). CDR3 length: 13 amino acids. Trimming stripped 4 bases from V and 1 base from J, with 8 bases between. The germline gives CDR1 SGHDN, CDR2 FVKESK.

CDR3 loop: CASSPGTEARMNTEAFF. DNA of the CDR3: TGTGCCAGCAGCCCGGGGACAGAAGCAAGGATGAACACTGAAGCTTTCTTT. V is TRBV13 and J is TRBJ1-1; 7 bases are shared with TRBD1. J gave up 0 bases and V 5 bases, and 12 bases lay outside the gene matches. The CDR3 spans 17 residues. Germline V CDR1 and CDR2: PRHDT, FYEKMQ (reference sequence).

This clone showed up just a few times. The genes are TRBV11-2 and TRBJ2-7; D possibly corresponds to TRBD1 (7 bases). Germline V gene lookup returns CDR1 SGHAT and CDR2 FQNNGV. Trimming pared 5 bases from V and 3 bases from J, leaving 11 bases between. The CDR3 covers 13 residues. CDR3 in amino acids: CASSHQGGYEQYF. CDR3 sequence (DNA): TGTGCCAGCAGCCACCAGGGGGGCTACGAGCAGTACTTC.

The chain links TRBV15 to TRBJ1-2, with 8 positions matching TRBD1. CDR1 is LNHNV, CDR2 YYDKDF, per germline (reference sequence). CDR3 length: 17 amino acids. V shed 5 bases, J shed 1 base, and the junction held 12 bases outside the gene matches. The CDR3, as DNA: TGTGCCACCAGCCTAAGCTTGACAGGGGCACGTAACTATGGCTACACCTTC. This sequence encodes CATSLSLTGARNYGYTF.

Only a few counts were recorded for this clone. The genes are TRBV6-6 and TRBJ2-7, with D maybe TRBD2 (5 bases). Per germline, CDR1 MNHNY and CDR2 SVGAGI (reference sequence). Trimming stripped 3 bases from V and 4 bases from J, with 7 bases between. CDR3 length: 12 residues. CDR3 protein: CASSYGEYEQYF. DNA of the CDR3: TGTGCCAGCAGTTATGGGGAGTACGAGCAGTACTTC.

This clone was counted a few times. The V gene is TRBV11-2, the J gene TRBJ2-7, with 10 positions matching TRBD1. The CDR3 runs 14 residues. Germline values: CDR1 SGHAT, CDR2 FQNNGV. The junction had 6 bases not matched to a gene; V was cut back by 5 bases and J by 5 bases. CDR3 DNA: TGTGCCAGCAGCCCGTCGACAGGGGGCGACGAGCAGTACTTC. It is translated as CASSPSTGGDEQYF.

As DNA, the CDR3 is TGCAGCGTTGGTACAGGGGGCACGGAGCCCCAGCATTTT. This translates into CSVGTGGTEPQHF. This rearrangement joins TRBV29-1 to TRBJ1-5; 9 bases agree with TRBD1. In germline, CDR1 is SQVTM, CDR2 ANQGSEA. V was pared by 4 bases and J by 8 bases, with 6 bases of the junction left unmatched. The CDR3 has 13 amino acids. The full variable domain, completed using reference TRBV29-1 and TRBJ1-5, is SAVISQKPSRDICQRGTSLTIQCQVDSQVTMMFWYRQQPGQSLTLIATANQGSEATYESGFVIDKFPISRPNLTFSTLTVSNMSPEDSSIYLCSVGTGGTEPQHFGDGTRLSIL.

The chain uses TRBV9 and TRBJ1-5, with D tentatively TRBD1 (5 bases). The V end was cut by 4 bases, the J end by 1 base, with 12 bases between. This CDR3 contains 15 residues. The V gene's germline CDR1 is SGDLS and CDR2 YYNGEE. The CDR3: CASSTGGGSNQPQHF. The CDR3 bases are TGTGCCAGCAGCACGGGGGGTGGGAGCAATCAGCCCCAGCATTTT.

CDR3 amino acids: CASSQGSAGEGYTF. The CDR3 DNA reads TGTGCCAGCAGCCAAGGTTCGGCCGGGGAGGGCTACACCTTC. The chain employs TRBV4-2 and TRBJ1-2, with no clear D. The CDR3 has 14 amino acids. V shed 1 base and J shed 8 bases, with 14 bases lying between them. Germline V gives CDR1 LGHNA, CDR2 YNFKEQ.